In its sample, the clone carrying this T cell receptor beta chain was seen a few times. These data are taken from a study of blood T cell repertoires in COVID-19. Study background: Sites across the United States, Italy and Spain contributed samples from acute and convalescent COVID-19. PBMCs, B-cell-depleted T cells, or T cells were the source of the cDNA or gDNA that made up the material.

Resolution of symptoms, clearance, or two negative PCRs was present in recovered Cohort 3 donors. In the source study's methods: Researchers report that nucleated cell counts were estimated from reference gene primer amplification. Using immunoSEQ multiplex PCR, the repertoire was profiled, and TCRdb retains in-frame clones only, with some absent. The V and J calls and clone size were taken over from that table, and D and trimming were inferred from the DNA. The sample shows about 190,000 clones, roughly 83% of them seen only once. The V gene end was trimmed by 4 bases and the J gene end by 7 bases; junction bases not matched to a gene: 8. The CDR3 is 14 residues long. Looked up from germline, CDR1 is LGHDT and CDR2 is YNNKEL (reference sequence).

Sequenced input: PBMCs or T cells enriched from blood (not recorded which). This clonotype was obtained from a woman in her twenties or thirties who had recovered from COVID-19. The chain employs TRBV3-1 (or the pseudogene TRBV3-2) and TRBJ1-1; 8 positions agree with TRBD1. The CDR3 is CASSRSGGQVEAFF. The CDR3 nucleotides are TGTGCCAGCAGCCGAAGTGGGGGACAGGTTGAAGCTTTCTTT.